The TCR beta chain described here comes from a study of T cells expressing NK-cell markers. Overall study context: Investigators obtained TCR beta repertoires from sorted CD3+CD56+NKG2C+, CD3+CD56+NKG2C- and CD3+CD56-NKG2C+ T cells.

TCR beta libraries carry UMIs added by 5'RACE template switching. Each CDR3 protein gets one entry in TCRdb, which reprocessed the 5' RACE reads and gives no DNA. Recorded here are approximately 460,000 distinct CDR3 sequences; the top ten clones represent about 7.3%. This TCR was sampled from a woman aged 18-70 years in good health. Sequences were obtained from blood T cells: a sorted CD56 or NKG2C T cell subset, CD4+ or CD8+ T cells, or bulk PBMC T cells (not recorded which).

The CDR3 is CASSLVRGGTDTQYF. The chain uses TRBV5-8 and TRBJ2-3; as DNA is missing, the TRBD1 call by TCRdb cannot be tested. CDR1 is SGHTS and CDR2 is YDEGEE in the germline V gene. This CDR3 spans 15 amino acids.